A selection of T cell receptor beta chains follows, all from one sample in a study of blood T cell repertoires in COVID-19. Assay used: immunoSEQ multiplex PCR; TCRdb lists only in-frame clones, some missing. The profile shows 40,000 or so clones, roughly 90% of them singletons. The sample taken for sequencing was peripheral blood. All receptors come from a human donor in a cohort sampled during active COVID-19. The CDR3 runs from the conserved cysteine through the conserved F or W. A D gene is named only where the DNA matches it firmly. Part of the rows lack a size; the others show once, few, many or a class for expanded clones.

DNA: TGTGCCAGTAGTATTAAGGACAGGACGGTCTATGGCTACACCTTC
CDR3: CASSIKDRTVYGYTF
V: TRBV19
size: NA
J: TRBJ1-2
length: 15
D: TRBD1

DNA: TGTGCCATCAGTGGGACAGGGGACGAGCAGTACTTC
CDR3: CAISGTGDEQYF
V: TRBV10-3
size: NA
J: TRBJ2-7
length: 12
D: TRBD1

DNA: TGTGCCAGCAGTTACTCGGGACTAGCGCCGGGTGAGCAGTTCTTC
CDR3: CASSYSGLAPGEQFF
V: TRBV6-5
size: NA
J: TRBJ2-1
length: 15
D: TRBD2

DNA: TGTGCCAGCAGCCCTTCGGGACAGTCCTTCTACAATGAGCAGTTCTTC
CDR3: CASSPSGQSFYNEQFF
V: TRBV3-1/TRBV3-2
size: NA
J: TRBJ2-1
length: 16
D: TRBD1

DNA: TGTGCCAGCAGCCCACGACAGGGTTGGACCGGGGAGCTGTTTTTT
CDR3: CASSPRQGWTGELFF
V: TRBV9
size: NA
J: TRBJ2-2
length: 15
D: TRBD1

DNA: TGTGCCAGCCAGGGGTACAATGAGCAGTTCTTC
CDR3: CASQGYNEQFF
V: TRBV5-4
size: NA
J: TRBJ2-1
length: 11
D: NA

DNA: TGTGCCAGTAGTATCCGACTGAGCTCCTACAATGAGCAGTTCTTC
CDR3: CASSIRLSSYNEQFF
V: TRBV19
size: once
J: TRBJ2-1
length: 15
D: NA

DNA: TGTGCCAGCAGCCCGGGACACAGTGCCTACGAGCAGTACTTC
CDR3: CASSPGHSAYEQYF
V: TRBV3-1/TRBV3-2
size: NA
J: TRBJ2-7
length: 14
D: NA

DNA: TGTGCCATCAGTGAAACGGCGGACATTAATTCACCCCTCCACTTT
CDR3: CAISETADINSPLHF
V: TRBV10-3
size: once
J: TRBJ1-6
length: 15
D: NA

DNA: TGTGCCAGCAGCCCAGGACCCCCCGACAGGGTCTCTCAGCCCCAGCATTTT
CDR3: CASSPGPPDRVSQPQHF
V: TRBV5-6
size: NA
J: TRBJ1-5
length: 17
D: TRBD1

DNA: NA
CDR3: CASGQYVGGYTF
V: TRBV5-6
size: NA
J: TRBJ1-2
length: 12
D: NA

DNA: TGTGCCAGCAGCTCCGGTTCCTACGATCAGCCCCAGCATTTT
CDR3: CASSSGSYDQPQHF
V: TRBV7-2
size: NA
J: TRBJ1-5
length: 14
D: NA

DNA: TGTGCCAGTAGTGCATCCGGGACAGGGTTCGAGCAGTACTTC
CDR3: CASSASGTGFEQYF
V: TRBV19
size: NA
J: TRBJ2-7
length: 14
D: TRBD1

DNA: TGTGCCAGCAGCAAGGGACTAGCGGGGGGTGACCAAGAGACCCAGTACTTC
CDR3: CASSKGLAGGDQETQYF
V: TRBV5-4
size: once
J: TRBJ2-5
length: 17
D: TRBD2

DNA: TGTGCCAGCAGTCCGAGACTAGCAGGGCGCGAGCAGTACTTC
CDR3: CASSPRLAGREQYF
V: TRBV27
size: NA
J: TRBJ2-7
length: 14
D: TRBD2

DNA: TGTGCCAGCAGCTTGTCGGCAGGGATAACCTACGAGCAGTACTTC
CDR3: CASSLSAGITYEQYF
V: TRBV5-6
size: NA
J: TRBJ2-7
length: 15
D: NA

DNA: TGTGCCAGCAGTGAAGGGACTAGCGGTAAAGAGACCCAGTACTTC
CDR3: CASSEGTSGKETQYF
V: TRBV2
size: once
J: TRBJ2-5
length: 15
D: TRBD2

DNA: TGTGCCAGCAGCTTGGGACAGAAAGAGACCCAGTACTTC
CDR3: CASSLGQKETQYF
V: TRBV11-3
size: NA
J: TRBJ2-5
length: 13
D: TRBD1

DNA: TGCAGTGCTTGGACAGGGAGAAAACTGTTTTTT
CDR3: CSAWTGRKLFF
V: TRBV20-1
size: NA
J: TRBJ1-4
length: 11
D: TRBD1

DNA: TGCGCCAGCAGCCAGTACTCCGACTACTTCTACGAGCAGTACTTC
CDR3: CASSQYSDYFYEQYF
V: TRBV4-1
size: NA
J: TRBJ2-7
length: 15
D: NA

DNA: TGTGCCAGCTCACCCGGGACAGCTATCAATGAAAAACTGTTTTTT
CDR3: CASSPGTAINEKLFF
V: TRBV18
size: NA
J: TRBJ1-4
length: 15
D: TRBD1

DNA: TGTGCCAGCAGCGTGACAGGGGGCAGCGCTTATGGCTACACCTTC
CDR3: CASSVTGGSAYGYTF
V: TRBV9
size: NA
J: TRBJ1-2
length: 15
D: TRBD1

DNA: TGTGCCAGTAGAAACCCACCGGGACAGGGGCTTCCCTATGGCTACACCTTC
CDR3: CASRNPPGQGLPYGYTF
V: TRBV19
size: NA
J: TRBJ1-2
length: 17
D: TRBD1

DNA: TGCGCCAGCAGCTTGGCCGCCGGAGGGAACTATGGCTACACCTTC
CDR3: CASSLAAGGNYGYTF
V: TRBV5-1
size: few
J: TRBJ1-2
length: 15
D: NA

DNA: TGTGCCTGGAGTGTACAGACTGAAGCTTTCTTT
CDR3: CAWSVQTEAFF
V: TRBV30
size: NA
J: TRBJ1-1
length: 11
D: NA

DNA: TGTGCCAGCAGCTCGCGGACAGGGTCGCAGTTCTTC
CDR3: CASSSRTGSQFF
V: TRBV7-2
size: medium-sized
J: TRBJ2-1
length: 12
D: TRBD1

DNA: TGTGCCAGCTCAACACAGGGGGTGCTGGGGGATACGCAGTATTTT
CDR3: CASSTQGVLGDTQYF
V: TRBV18
size: NA
J: TRBJ2-3
length: 15
D: TRBD1

DNA: TGTGCCAATAGGGGAGGGCAGGGGGCCATATCTAGCACAGATACGCAGTATTTT
CDR3: CANRGGQGAISSTDTQYF
V: TRBV19
size: NA
J: TRBJ2-3
length: 18
D: NA

DNA: TGCGCCAGCAGTGGTAGTGGACTCCAACAAGAGACCCAGTACTTC
CDR3: CASSGSGLQQETQYF
V: TRBV10-2
size: once
J: TRBJ2-5
length: 15
D: NA

DNA: TGTGCCAGTAGTGTACCGACCGGGACAGCAATCTATGGCTACACCTTC
CDR3: CASSVPTGTAIYGYTF
V: TRBV19
size: NA
J: TRBJ1-2
length: 16
D: TRBD1

DNA: TGTGCCAGCAGCCCGACAGGGCCCCGAGGGACGGATGAGCAGTACTTC
CDR3: CASSPTGPRGTDEQYF
V: TRBV21-1
size: NA
J: TRBJ2-7
length: 16
D: NA

DNA: TGTGCCAGCAGCTTAGCGGGCTACTTCTTCTTT
CDR3: CASSLAGYFFF
V: TRBV7-8
size: NA
J: TRBJ1-1
length: 11
D: NA

DNA: TGTGCCAGCAGCTCGACAGGGGGCAGAAACGAGCAGTACTTC
CDR3: CASSSTGGRNEQYF
V: TRBV5-4
size: NA
J: TRBJ2-7
length: 14
D: TRBD1

DNA: TGTGCCACCAGCAGAGATTTGGCGGGCGGTGCATATCAGCCCCAGCATTTT
CDR3: CATSRDLAGGAYQPQHF
V: TRBV15
size: NA
J: TRBJ1-5
length: 17
D: NA